Listed here are 25 T cell receptor beta chains from one sample, sequenced in a study of T cell repertoires in cytomegalovirus infection. These receptors have no identified antigens. From the reads, TCRdb called clonotypes with MiXCR, one entry per CDR3 protein. The repertoire holds 80,000 to 95,000 distinct CDR3 sequences, with approximately 32% as singletons. The sequencing here drew on CD8+ T cells from cultured PBMCs, taken from culture after CMV antigen stimulation. The receptors shown here come from a human donor in good health (CMV status not recorded). Some clones in this sample may be carry-over from other donors' samples.

This clonotype was found a few times. The chain joins TRBV11-3 to TRBJ2-1; 12 nucleotides line up with TRBD2. Germline V CDR1 and CDR2: SGHNT, YENEEA. Trimming took 5 bases from V and 7 from J; bases not matched to a gene: 6. The CDR3 sequence is 15 residues long. CDR3 amino acids: CASSPSGGALNEQFF. The CDR3, as DNA: TGTGCCAGCAGCCCTAGCGGGGGGGCATTAAATGAGCAGTTCTTC.

This clonotype turned up a few times. The rearrangement links TRBV28 to TRBJ2-7; either TRBD1 or TRBD2 may fit D (5 bases each). V lost 5 bases and J 5 bases, leaving 16 bases between the germline ends. CDR3 length equals 14 residues. The V gene's germline CDR1 is MDHEN and CDR2 SYDVKM. The CDR3 DNA follows: TGTGCCAGCAGTCAACTTGGGACCTACAACGAGCAGTACTTC. It translates to CASSQLGTYNEQYF.

The chain recombines TRBV27 with TRBJ2-5, with 8 bases that match TRBD2. Germline CDR1 reads MNHEY; CDR2 reads SMNVEV (reference sequence). The CDR3 is made up of 15 amino acids. V lost 5 bases, J lost 2 bases, and 7 bases stayed unmatched. In nucleotides, the CDR3 is TGTGCCAGCAGTGGCGGGGGGTTCAAACAAGAGACCCAGTACTTC. Its translation: CASSGGGFKQETQYF.

The chain links TRBV4-1 to TRBJ1-6; a weak D match, TRBD1 (6 bases). V lost 3 bases to trimming and J lost 12 bases, with 12 bases between them. The CDR3 is made up of 13 amino acids. The germline gives CDR1 MGHRA, CDR2 YSYEKL. The CDR3 coding sequence is TGCGCCAGCAGCCAGAGCAGGGGCCGACCCCTCCACTTT. Its protein is CASSQSRGRPLHF.

This clonotype was counted a few times. CDR3 nucleotide sequence: TGTGCCAGCAGTTGGCGGGGCACCTACGAGCAGTACTTC. Translated: CASSWRGTYEQYF. The chain joins TRBV12-3 or TRBV12-4 to TRBJ2-7; D is possibly TRBD2 (6 bases). This CDR3 is 13 amino acids long. V shed 4 bases and J shed 2 bases, with 9 bases lying between them.

The chain employs TRBV12-3 or TRBV12-4 and TRBJ1-1; 7 bases are shared with TRBD1. The CDR3 runs 11 residues. The J segment lost 11 bases and the V segment lost 6 bases, leaving 6 bases of the junction unmatched. The CDR3 sequence is CASSYTGAAFF. Here the CDR3 DNA reads TGTGCCAGCAGCTATACAGGGGCGGCTTTCTTT.

The rearrangement uses TRBV4-2 and TRBJ2-1, with D tentatively TRBD1 or TRBD2 (6 bases each). CDR3 length: 14 residues. The germline V gene has CDR1 LGHNA and CDR2 YNFKEQ. Trimming removed 3 bases at V and 7 bases at J, with 13 bases between. The CDR3 DNA sequence: TGTGCCAGCAGCCATACGGGGGCGGGGAATGAGCAGTTCTTC. This codes for CASSHTGAGNEQFF.

CDR3 protein: CASSYSRQANQPQHF. For the CDR3, the DNA is TGTGCCAGCAGTTACTCGAGACAGGCGAATCAGCCCCAGCATTTT. The gene calls are TRBV6-5 and TRBJ1-5, with D possibly TRBD1 on 6 matching bases. The CDR3 is made up of 15 amino acids. V lost 0 bases, J lost 4 bases, and 10 bases lay in between. Germline V lookup: CDR1 MNHEY, CDR2 SVGAGI.

The CDR3 region is CASSYSLSPDTQYF. Here the CDR3 DNA reads TGTGCCAGCAGTTACTCTCTAAGCCCAGATACGCAGTATTTT. The chain carries TRBV6-5 and TRBJ2-3; D not resolved. V was cut by 0 bases and J by 4 bases, with 8 bases left in between. There are 14 residues in the CDR3. Per the germline V gene, CDR1 is MNHEY and CDR2 is SVGAGI.

The chain recombines TRBV5-5 with TRBJ1-1; D is ambiguous. Germline V gene sequence: CDR1 SGHKS, CDR2 YYEKEE (reference sequence). The CDR3 extends over 13 amino acids. Trimming removed 0 bases from V and 4 bases from J, with 7 bases in between. CDR3 protein: CASSLATVTEAFF. CDR3 DNA: TGTGCCAGCAGCTTGGCAACGGTCACTGAAGCTTTCTTT.

The V call is TRBV28, the J call TRBJ1-6; 7 bases map to TRBD1. The CDR3 spans 16 residues. Germline V CDR1 and CDR2: MDHEN, SYDVKM. After removal of 5 bases from V and 8 bases from J, the junction contained 12 bases not matched to a gene. The chain's CDR3 is CASSPDRAFVYSPLHF. DNA of the CDR3: TGTGCCAGCAGTCCCGACAGGGCGTTTGTATATTCACCCCTCCACTTT.

This clonotype occurred a few times. The gene calls are TRBV27 and TRBJ1-5; D gene uncertain. Looked up from germline, CDR1 is MNHEY and CDR2 is SMNVEV (reference sequence). V gave up 4 bases and J gave up 2 bases, with 12 bases separating them. This CDR3 contains 15 residues. The CDR3 is CASSYTGLGNQPQHF. DNA for the CDR3: TGTGCCAGCAGTTATACCGGTTTGGGCAATCAGCCCCAGCATTTT.

Only a few counts were recorded for this clonotype. V gene TRBV14 combines with J gene TRBJ2-3; D not certain. From germline, CDR1 is SGHDN and CDR2 FVKESK. Trimming removed 2 bases from V and 4 bases from J, with 7 bases in between. This CDR3 has 13 amino acids. For the CDR3, the DNA is TGTGCCAGCAGCCAAATTTTCCCAGATACGCAGTATTTT. Translated: CASSQIFPDTQYF. The full variable domain, completed using reference TRBV14 and TRBJ2-3, is EAGVTQFPSHSVIEKGQTVTLRCDPISGHDNLYWYRRVMGKEIKFLLHFVKESKQDESGMPNNRFLAERTGGTYSTLKVQPAELEDSGVYFCASSQIFPDTQYFGPGTRLTVL.

This clonotype was found many times. The V call is TRBV12-5, the J call TRBJ2-1; D not resolved. Per the germline V gene, CDR1 is LGHNT and CDR2 is FRNRAP. Trimming left V 5 bases short and J 8 bases short, with 16 bases between. The CDR3 runs to 14 residues. CDR3 DNA: TGTGCTAGTGGTGTAGACACCCTTTCCGATGAGCAGTTCTTC. Translating it yields CASGVDTLSDEQFF.

The chain is built from TRBV5-4 and TRBJ2-7, with unresolved D. Germline V gene lookup returns CDR1 SGHNT and CDR2 YYREEE (reference sequence). The length of the CDR3 is 14 residues. V was shortened by 4 bases and J by 5 bases, with 16 bases between the two germline ends. DNA of the CDR3: TGTGCCAGCAGCCCTTCTGTGGCCCCCGACGAGCAGTACTTC. Residues: CASSPSVAPDEQYF.

V is TRBV7-9 and J is TRBJ2-5; no clear D. The CDR3 totals 13 residues. Germline CDR1 is SEHNR and CDR2 is FQNEAQ (reference sequence). V was cut by 5 bases and J by 5 bases, with 12 bases left in between. The CDR3 DNA sequence: TGTGCCAGCAGCCAGCTGGGCGAGGAGACCCAGTACTTC. Its translation: CASSQLGEETQYF.

The chain joins TRBV7-6 to TRBJ2-1; 10 nucleotides agree with TRBD2. Germline trimming cut 1 base from V and 4 bases from J; bases unmatched to any gene: 4. From germline, CDR1 is SGHVS and CDR2 FNYEAQ. CDR3 length: 16 amino acids. The DNA of the CDR3 is TGTGCCAGCAGCTTAGTTAGCGGGGGGAAATACAATGAGCAGTTCTTC. The encoded protein is CASSLVSGGKYNEQFF.

This rearrangement joins TRBV7-6 to TRBJ2-5, with 7 bases matching TRBD2. V gave up 1 base and J gave up 3 bases; unmatched junction bases: 8. This CDR3 has 16 amino acids. Germline CDR1 SGHVS, CDR2 FNYEAQ. The CDR3 region has the DNA TGTGCCAGCAGCTTAGTGTGGGGGACTACGAAAGAGACCCAGTACTTC. Protein product: CASSLVWGTTKETQYF.

The CDR3 coding sequence is TGTGCCAGCAGCCGAACAGGGGCCTACAATGAGCAGTTCTTC. It codes for CASSRTGAYNEQFF. The V call is TRBV7-9, the J call TRBJ2-1; 7 bases fit TRBD1. The V and J ends lost 5 bases and 2 bases, in that order; junction bases with no gene match: 3. Germline CDR1 reads SEHNR; CDR2 reads FQNEAQ (reference sequence). The CDR3 is made up of 14 amino acids.

This clonotype was seen a handful of times. The rearrangement joins TRBV6-5 to TRBJ2-7; 7 nucleotides align to TRBD1. Germline-derived CDR1 and CDR2 are MNHEY and SVGAGI. V lost 2 bases to trimming and J lost 3 bases; unmatched junction nucleotides: 4. The CDR3 is 14 amino acids. CDR3 sequence: CASSYRTGLYEQYF. CDR3 sequence (DNA): TGTGCCAGCAGTTACCGGACAGGACTCTACGAGCAGTACTTC.

The chain is built from TRBV29-1 and TRBJ2-3, with D perhaps matching TRBD1 (7 bases). The V end lost 6 bases, the J end lost 8 bases, and 21 bases lay between the germline ends. CDR3 size: 14 residues. Germline V gene lookup returns CDR1 SQVTM and CDR2 ANQGSEA. CDR3 bases: TGCAGCGTCCCTGGAGGAGGGGGCGAAGGTACGCAGTATTTT. It specifies CSVPGGGGEGTQYF.

V gene TRBV6-8 combines with J gene TRBJ2-6; D unresolved. The germline gives CDR1 MNHGY, CDR2 SAAAGT. Trimming stripped 2 bases from V and 4 bases from J, with 6 bases between. This CDR3 contains 14 residues. The CDR3 region is CASSYGVGANVLTF. CDR3 in DNA: TGTGCCAGCAGTTACGGGGTCGGGGCCAACGTCCTGACTTTC.

The genes are TRBV12-3 or TRBV12-4 and TRBJ2-7; the D call may be TRBD1 or TRBD2 (5 bases each). The CDR3 is 14 residues long. The V end lost 6 bases, the J end lost 3 bases, and 15 bases lay between the germline ends. The CDR3 region is CASSGTSDFYEQYF. The CDR3 bases are TGTGCCAGCAGCGGGACGAGTGATTTCTACGAGCAGTACTTC.

The V gene is TRBV19, the J gene TRBJ2-3, with 8 bases lining up with TRBD2. The length of the CDR3 is 13 residues. V dropped 10 bases and J dropped 6; count of bases not matched to a gene: 9. Per germline, CDR1 LNHDA and CDR2 SQIVND (reference sequence). CDR3 residues: CATRGGGADTQYF. In DNA, the CDR3 is TGTGCCACCCGGGGGGGGGGCGCGGATACGCAGTATTTT.

In this sample, this clonotype turned up a few times. J is TRBJ2-2 and V is TRBV7-2; D call uncertain. CDR1 SGHTA and CDR2 FQGNSA come from the germline V gene. V lost 4 bases, J lost 1 base, and 10 bases lay in between. This CDR3 contains 15 residues. CDR3 sequence (DNA): TGTGCCAGCAGCTGGGCCCCGATGAACACCGGGGAGCTGTTTTTT. It is translated as CASSWAPMNTGELFF. Looking up the rest from reference TRBV7-2 and TRBJ2-2 gives the full variable domain: GAGVSQSPSNKVTEKGKDVELRCDPISGHTALYWYRQSLGQGLEFLIYFQGNSAPDKSGLPSDRFSAERTGGSVSTLTIQRTQQEDSAVYLCASSWAPMNTGELFFGEGSRLTVL.